Shown below are 27 T cell receptor beta chains from a single sample sequenced in a study of CD8 T cells in Susac syndrome. Random hexamers were used to reverse transcribe the RNA input (about 0.5 to 1 ug). TCRdb redid the calling of the immunoSEQ multiplex PCR reads with MiXCR, one entry per CDR3 protein. The sample shows 55,000 to 75,000 distinct CDR3 sequences, 93% of them seen only once. Sequenced input: CD4+ T cells from PBMCs. These receptors all come from a human donor with Susac syndrome.

The V and J genes are TRBV5-1 and TRBJ2-3; 7 nucleotides align to TRBD2. Per germline, CDR1 SGHRS and CDR2 YFSETQ. This CDR3 region has 13 residues. J was trimmed by 5 bases and V by 6 bases; bases with no gene match: 6. The CDR3 protein is CASTAREGDTQYF. CDR3 nucleotide sequence: TGCGCCAGCACCGCCAGGGAGGGAGATACGCAGTATTTT.

The chain joins TRBV7-9 to TRBJ1-1; a weak D match, TRBD1 (6 bases). The ends were cut back, 5 bases at V and 1 base at J, with 14 bases in the middle. The CDR3 consists of 15 residues. CDR1 and CDR2 (germline): SEHNR, FQNEAQ (reference sequence). The CDR3 is CASSPRQARNTEAFF. In nucleotides, the CDR3 is TGTGCCAGCAGCCCCCGACAGGCGAGGAACACTGAAGCTTTCTTT.

The V gene is TRBV10-3, the J gene TRBJ2-1; unclear D gene. V lost 1 base and J 1 base, leaving 8 bases between the germline ends. This CDR3 has 15 amino acids. CDR1 and CDR2 (germline): ENHRY, SYGVKD. CDR3 protein: CAISEFQRSYNEQFF. CDR3 DNA sequence: TGTGCCATCAGTGAGTTCCAGCGATCCTACAATGAGCAGTTCTTC.

V usage is TRBV5-4 and J usage is TRBJ2-1; perhaps D is TRBD1 or TRBD2 (5 bases each). This CDR3 spans 12 amino acids. Germline CDR1 is SGHNT and CDR2 is YYREEE (reference sequence). V was shortened by 4 bases and J by 10 bases, with 12 bases between the two germline ends. The CDR3 DNA follows: TGTGCCAGCAGCACGGGGACGAGAGAGCAGTTCTTC. Its protein product is CASSTGTREQFF.

The V and J genes are TRBV20-1 and TRBJ2-7; D is possibly TRBD2 (6 bases). This CDR3 is 18 amino acids long. Trimming removed 6 bases from V and 3 bases from J, with 30 bases in between. Germline CDR1 reads DFQATT; CDR2 reads SNEGSKA (reference sequence). The CDR3 loop reads CSASRPGLETLTVYEQYF. The CDR3 DNA reads as TGCAGTGCCTCAAGACCGGGACTGGAAACCCTTACGGTCTACGAGCAGTACTTC.

The rearrangement uses TRBV28 and TRBJ2-5; possibly TRBD1 for D (8 bases). Trimming cost V 6 bases and J 4 bases, with 24 bases left between them. In germline, CDR1 is MDHEN, CDR2 SYDVKM. The CDR3 covers 17 residues. CDR3: CASRKFVDRGGRETQYF. CDR3 DNA: TGTGCCAGCAGGAAGTTTGTCGACAGGGGAGGGAGAGAGACCCAGTACTTC.

The chain uses TRBV28 and TRBJ2-7; TRBD1 aligns across 7 bases. The ends lost 3 bases at V and 2 bases at J; junction bases unmatched: 4. CDR1 is MDHEN, CDR2 SYDVKM, per germline. The CDR3 length is 14 residues. The CDR3 region has the DNA TGTGCCAGCAGTTTTACGGGACAGCCCTACGAGCAGTACTTC. As protein: CASSFTGQPYEQYF.

The sample holds one count of this clonotype. The rearrangement uses TRBV14 and TRBJ2-7, with D unclear. Germline V gives CDR1 SGHDN, CDR2 FVKESK. This CDR3 region has 11 residues. V dropped 3 bases and J dropped 6 bases, with 6 bases sitting between them. The CDR3: CASSQKIEQYF. In DNA, the CDR3 is TGTGCCAGCAGCCAGAAGATCGAGCAGTACTTC.

The table lists this clonotype with a count of one. V is TRBV20-1 and J is TRBJ2-7; D is uncertain. V lost 3 bases, J lost 4 bases, and 4 bases lay in between. This CDR3 region has 10 residues. Germline V CDR1 and CDR2: DFQATT, SNEGSKA (reference sequence). The CDR3 sequence is CSARGYEQYF. As DNA, the CDR3 is TGCAGTGCTAGGGGGTACGAGCAGTACTTC.

The chain employs TRBV19 and TRBJ2-1, with D hard to call. V lost 2 bases and J lost 2, with 13 bases in between. The CDR3 loop spans 16 amino acids. Germline CDR1 reads LNHDA; CDR2 reads SQIVND (reference sequence). CDR3 nucleotides: TGTGCCAGTAGTATAAACTGGATCCGGACCTACAATGAGCAGTTCTTC. It specifies CASSINWIRTYNEQFF.

This chain connects TRBV2 to TRBJ2-5; D perhaps matches TRBD1 (6 bases). This CDR3 has 13 amino acids. Trimming cost V 8 bases and J 5 bases, with 15 bases left between them. Germline V gives CDR1 SNHLY, CDR2 FYNNEI. This chain's CDR3 is CASLTGTTETQYF. CDR3 sequence (DNA): TGTGCCAGCTTAACAGGGACCACGGAGACCCAGTACTTC.

This clonotype was detected only a few times. The V and J genes are TRBV28 and TRBJ1-5, with a weak D call TRBD1 (6 bases). Trimming left V 4 bases short and J 2 bases short, with 9 bases between. Germline V CDR1 and CDR2: MDHEN, SYDVKM. The CDR3 covers 14 residues. The CDR3 DNA sequence: TGTGCCAGCAGTTCACAGGGAGGCAATCAGCCCCAGCATTTT. It yields the protein CASSSQGGNQPQHF. The variable domain in full, completed from reference TRBV28 and TRBJ1-5, reads DVKVTQSSRYLVKRTGEKVFLECVQDMDHENMFWYRQDPGLGLRLIYFSYDVKMKEKGDIPEGYSVSREKKERFSLILESASTNQTSMYLCASSSQGGNQPQHFGDGTRLSIL.

V gene TRBV6-6 combines with J gene TRBJ2-7; 7 bases agree with TRBD1. The length of the CDR3 is 15 residues. Germline values: CDR1 MNHNY, CDR2 SVGAGI (reference sequence). J was trimmed by 1 base and V by 5 bases; bases with no gene match: 8. As DNA, the CDR3 is TGTGCCAGCAGTCCTTGGACAGGTCTATCCTACGAGCAGTACTTC. Protein sequence: CASSPWTGLSYEQYF.

This chain links TRBV4-3 with TRBJ1-4; TRBD1 agrees at 10 bases. Unmatched junction bases numbered 4, after V lost 4 bases and J lost 8 bases. Germline CDR1 LGHNA, CDR2 YSLEER. The CDR3 contains 14 residues. For the CDR3, the DNA is TGCGCCAGCAGCCTAGGACAGGGGGTGGAAAAACTGTTTTTT. This gives the protein CASSLGQGVEKLFF.

The chain joins TRBV3-1 to TRBJ2-2; D not resolved. V dropped 3 bases and J dropped 6 bases, with 2 bases sitting between them. Germline V CDR1 and CDR2: LGHDT, YNNKEL (reference sequence). This CDR3 spans 11 amino acids. In DNA form, the CDR3 reads TGTGCCAGCAGCCAGGCCGGGGAGCTGTTTTTT. This gives the protein CASSQAGELFF.

The chain joins TRBV7-2 to TRBJ2-7, with D possibly TRBD2 on 5 matching bases. The CDR3 length is 13 residues. The V gene lost 5 bases and the J gene lost 12 bases, with 20 bases spanning the gap. Looked up from germline, CDR1 is SGHTA and CDR2 is FQGNSA. The CDR3 region has the DNA TGTGCCAGCAGCCCCCAAGGCCGGGGAAGACTGTACTTC. Its protein is CASSPQGRGRLYF.

The chain combines TRBV5-1 with TRBJ2-7, with 10 bases fitting TRBD2. V trimming: 0 bases; J trimming: 0 bases; junction bases outside the gene matches: 6. The CDR3 contains 17 residues. Germline V lookup: CDR1 SGHRS, CDR2 YFSETQ. CDR3 protein: CASSLVPASGGSYEQYF. DNA for the CDR3: TGCGCCAGCAGCTTGGTACCGGCTAGCGGGGGCTCCTACGAGCAGTACTTC.

The chain combines TRBV4-3 with TRBJ2-4, with 7 bases aligning to TRBD2. With 0 bases clipped from V and 7 bases from J, the junction kept 21 bases outside the gene matches. Per germline, CDR1 LGHNA and CDR2 YSLEER. The CDR3 consists of 20 residues. The CDR3 bases are TGCGCCAGCAGCCAAGATCCCCCGATACTTTGGGAGGGAGGATTGAACATTCAGTACTTC. It yields the protein CASSQDPPILWEGGLNIQYF.

The CDR3 DNA is TGTGCCAGCAGTTTGCGGGACCCCCGTCAGCCCCAGCATTTT. This sequence encodes CASSLRDPRQPQHF. The chain employs TRBV28 and TRBJ1-5, with D possibly being TRBD1 (5 bases). The germline V and J ends were trimmed by 3 bases and 6 bases, with 12 bases remaining between them. Germline V gene sequence: CDR1 MDHEN, CDR2 SYDVKM. CDR3 length equals 14 residues.

The gene calls are TRBV7-9 and TRBJ2-1, with 9 bases identical to TRBD2. Germline V CDR1 and CDR2: SEHNR, FQNEAQ (reference sequence). This CDR3 has 15 amino acids. The V segment lost 8 bases and the J segment 8 bases; nucleotides outside the gene matches: 13. DNA of the CDR3: TGTGCCAGCCGGGAGCGGCTAGCGGGGCTGGATGAGCAGTTCTTC. It specifies CASRERLAGLDEQFF.

This clonotype was seen a single time. This chain connects TRBV6-5 to TRBJ1-6; D remains ambiguous. The ends were cut back, 0 bases at V and 10 bases at J, with 4 bases in the middle. This CDR3 is 12 amino acids long. Germline lookup yields CDR1 MNHEY and CDR2 SVGAGI. CDR3 coding DNA: TGTGCCAGCAGTTACTCGGGATCACCCCTCCACTTT. The encoded protein is CASSYSGSPLHF.

CDR3 DNA: TGTGCCAGCAGTTCACCTCCGGGATTAAGGGGCTACACCTTC. Protein: CASSSPPGLRGYTF. This chain links TRBV28 with TRBJ1-2, with D uncertain. Between the trimmed V and J ends, which lost 4 bases and 8 bases, there was a span of 17 bases. The length of the CDR3 is 14 residues. Germline V lookup: CDR1 MDHEN, CDR2 SYDVKM.

The J gene is TRBJ1-3, the V gene TRBV7-9; D remains ambiguous. Trimming left V 5 bases short and J 1 base short, with 12 bases between. The CDR3 totals 15 residues. Germline assignment: CDR1 SEHNR and CDR2 FQNEAQ (reference sequence). The CDR3 reads CASSQPGLSGNTIYF. The CDR3 DNA sequence: TGTGCCAGCAGCCAACCCGGGTTATCTGGAAACACCATATATTTT.

The CDR3 DNA is TGTGCCAGCATACCTGGACAGGGCAAAGGTTCACCCCTCCACTTT. Residues: CASIPGQGKGSPLHF. The chain couples TRBV28 to TRBJ1-6; the match to TRBD1 covers 8 bases. Germline lookup yields CDR1 MDHEN and CDR2 SYDVKM. The ends lost 7 bases at V and 9 bases at J; junction bases unmatched: 11. This CDR3 is 15 amino acids long.

V usage is TRBV11-2 and J usage is TRBJ1-1; D is possibly TRBD1 (5 bases). Germline CDR1 SGHAT, CDR2 FQNNGV. V lost 2 bases, J lost 5 bases, and 15 bases lay in between. This CDR3 comprises 15 residues. CDR3: CASSLWGGGRTEAFF. CDR3 in DNA: TGTGCCAGCAGCTTATGGGGCGGTGGTAGGACTGAAGCTTTCTTT.

Only one count was recorded for this clonotype. The chain has TRBV12-3 or TRBV12-4 and TRBJ1-1, with D tentatively TRBD1 (5 bases). V was clipped by 6 bases and J by 5 bases, with 19 bases between them. The length of the CDR3 is 15 residues. CDR3: CASSPSRQTGTEAFF. CDR3 in DNA: TGTGCCAGCAGCCCCTCGAGACAGACTGGAACTGAAGCTTTCTTT.

This chain uses TRBV30 with TRBJ1-1; D remains unclear. V was trimmed by 1 base and J by 2 bases, leaving 14 bases between them. The V gene's germline CDR1 is GTSNPN and CDR2 SVGIG (reference sequence). This CDR3 spans 15 amino acids. The CDR3 protein is CAWSAGPTLNTEAFF. DNA for the CDR3: TGTGCCTGGAGTGCTGGCCCCACTCTAAACACTGAAGCTTTCTTT.